The entry that follows covers one T cell receptor beta chain sequence. Sequencing was performed with immunoSEQ multiplex PCR; in TCRdb, only in-frame clones are kept and a portion is missing. Of around 99,000 clones detected, roughly 90% appear once; the ten largest clones hold over 0.65%. The entry originates in a study of T cell changes during pregnancy in multiple sclerosis. Trimming removed 3 bases from V and 3 bases from J, with 11 bases in between. The CDR3 is 15 residues long. CDR1 is LNHDA, CDR2 SQIVND, per germline (reference sequence). This sequence joins TRBV19 and TRBJ1-4; D call uncertain. The TCR comes from a female donor in good health, enrolled as a control in a pregnancy study. Sequencing used peripheral blood, obtained in the third trimester of pregnancy. CDR3 nucleotides: TGTGCCAGTAGTATGGACCGAGGGTCTAATGAAAAACTGTTTTTT. It translates to CASSMDRGSNEKLFF.